Below are 28 T cell receptor beta chains sequenced from a single sample in a study of identical twins. Via MiXCR, TCRdb re-called the 5' RACE reads, giving one row per CDR3 protein. The sample has fewer than 550,000 distinct CDR3 sequences, about 13% seen once. This same sample was also taken into another study, of yellow fever vaccine responses in identical twins.

The sample was CD4+ T cells sorted from blood. The receptors come from a woman aged 18-29 years in good health.

The J gene is TRBJ2-7, the V gene TRBV5-1; no clear D. The CDR3 loop spans 15 amino acids. Between the trimmed V and J ends, which lost 0 bases and 6 bases, there was a span of 16 bases. Germline V gene data show CDR1 as SGHRS and CDR2 as YFSETQ. CDR3: CASSLAAHTRGEQYF. The CDR3 DNA reads as TGCGCCAGCAGCTTGGCGGCCCATACTCGAGGCGAGCAGTACTTC.

The V gene is TRBV30, the J gene TRBJ2-2; 12 bases align to TRBD2. This CDR3 region has 14 residues. Germline V gene sequence: CDR1 GTSNPN, CDR2 SVGIG (reference sequence). Germline trimming cut 4 bases from V and 9 bases from J; bases unmatched to any gene: 6. CDR3 in amino acids: CAWTPLAGGRELFF. CDR3 DNA: TGTGCCTGGACTCCTCTAGCGGGGGGGAGGGAGCTGTTTTTT. Together with reference TRBV30 and TRBJ2-2, the CDR3 gives the full variable domain: SQTIHQWPATLVQPVGSPLSLECTVEGTSNPNLYWYRQAAGRGLQLLFYSVGIGQISSEVPQNLSASRPQDRQFILSSKKLLLSDSGFYLCAWTPLAGGRELFFGEGSRLTVL.

The chain has TRBV25-1 and TRBJ1-5; D possibly corresponds to TRBD1 (5 bases). The germline gives CDR1 MGHDK, CDR2 SYGVNS. Trimming cost V 4 bases and J 4 bases, with 17 bases left between them. CDR3 length: 16 amino acids. The CDR3 here is CASSALDSRPNQPQHF. The DNA for the CDR3 is TGTGCCAGCAGTGCGCTAGACAGCCGCCCAAATCAGCCCCAGCATTTT. The full variable domain, with the rest looked up from reference TRBV25-1 and TRBJ1-5, is EADIYQTPRYLVIGTGKKITLECSQTMGHDKMYWYQQDPGMELHLIHYSYGVNSTEKGDLSSESTVSRIRTEHFPLTLESARPSHTSQYLCASSALDSRPNQPQHFGDGTRLSIL.

The table lists this clonotype with a few counts. The V gene is TRBV4-2, the J gene TRBJ2-5; 7 bases are shared with TRBD2. CDR1 and CDR2 from the germline V gene are LGHNA and YNFKEQ. J lost 5 bases, V lost 5 bases, and 8 bases had no gene match. The CDR3 spans 14 residues. The CDR3 loop is CASSSTTSDETQYF. CDR3 nucleotide sequence: TGTGCCAGCAGCTCTACCACTAGCGACGAGACCCAGTACTTC.

The chain employs TRBV7-9 and TRBJ2-7, with D possibly TRBD2 on 6 matching bases. There are 13 residues in the CDR3. The germline V gene encodes CDR1 SEHNR and CDR2 FQNEAQ (reference sequence). Trimming left V 1 base short and J 7 bases short, with 11 bases between. The CDR3 DNA is TGTGCCAGCAGCTTAGAAGGGACTCTTGAGCAGTACTTC. Protein sequence: CASSLEGTLEQYF.

The table lists this clonotype with a few counts. V gene TRBV7-9 combines with J gene TRBJ2-2; 7 nucleotides match TRBD2. J lost 5 bases, V lost 6 bases, and 15 bases had no gene match. The germline gives CDR1 SEHNR, CDR2 FQNEAQ (reference sequence). The CDR3 covers 17 residues. CDR3 coding DNA: TGTGCCAGCAGATCGGGACTACAACACTCAAGGACCGGGGAGCTGTTTTTT. Residues: CASRSGLQHSRTGELFF.

This chain joins TRBV20-1 and TRBJ2-7, with 10 bases that match TRBD2. Per the germline V gene, CDR1 is DFQATT and CDR2 is SNEGSKA (reference sequence). CDR3 length: 15 residues. With 6 bases clipped from V and 5 bases from J, the junction kept 13 bases outside the gene matches. The CDR3 protein is CSARTILAGVHEQYF. The CDR3 nucleotides read TGCAGTGCCAGAACCATTCTAGCGGGAGTCCACGAGCAGTACTTC.

The chain carries TRBV6-2 or TRBV6-3 and TRBJ2-3; D is undetermined. V was shortened by 6 bases and J by 0 bases, with 10 bases between the two germline ends. The CDR3 extends over 14 amino acids. Looked up from germline, CDR1 is MNHEY and CDR2 is SVGEGT. The CDR3 loop reads CASSPMLSTDTQYF. The DNA for the CDR3 is TGTGCCAGCAGCCCCATGTTGAGCACAGATACGCAGTATTTT.

This chain uses TRBV5-1 with TRBJ2-7; D is unclear. CDR1 is SGHRS and CDR2 is YFSETQ in the germline V gene. The CDR3 covers 13 residues. Trimming left V 2 bases short and J 9 bases short, with 15 bases between. The CDR3 coding sequence is TGCGCCAGCAGCTTAGACGGTCCCCCTAGGCAGTACTTC. It specifies CASSLDGPPRQYF.

This clonotype was counted a few times. The V call is TRBV20-1, the J call TRBJ2-1; D may be TRBD1 or TRBD2 (6 bases each). Trimming shortened V by 4 bases and J by 1 base, and 26 bases separated the two germline ends. This CDR3 has 19 amino acids. Germline V lookup: CDR1 DFQATT, CDR2 SNEGSKA (reference sequence). As DNA, the CDR3 is TGCAGTGCTAAACCCCTGGGGGCGGGGTCGGTTGTTTCCTACAATGAGCAGTTCTTC. Protein sequence: CSAKPLGAGSVVSYNEQFF.

This clonotype has more than one count but fewer than ten. The chain joins TRBV6-2 or TRBV6-3 to TRBJ2-1; 11 bases align to TRBD2. Germline loops: CDR1 MNHEY, CDR2 SVGEGT. V dropped 0 bases and J dropped 4; count of bases not matched to a gene: 2. This CDR3 is 16 amino acids long. The CDR3 sequence: CASSYSVAGGYNEQFF. In DNA form, the CDR3 reads TGTGCCAGCAGTTACTCGGTAGCGGGAGGGTACAATGAGCAGTTCTTC.

This clonotype has a handful of counts. This chain joins TRBV12-3 or TRBV12-4 and TRBJ1-2; 7 nucleotides align to TRBD1. CDR3 length equals 14 residues. V shed 1 base and J 8 bases; nucleotides not matched to a gene: 7. The DNA of the CDR3 is TGTGCCAGCAGTTTAGGGAACAGGGGTAGAGGCTACACCTTC. This gives the protein CASSLGNRGRGYTF.

This clonotype was counted once. V is TRBV5-1 and J is TRBJ2-7; the D is unclear. This CDR3 contains 16 residues. Trimming took off 2 bases at V and 1 base at J, with 16 bases between the two ends. Germline CDR1 SGHRS, CDR2 YFSETQ. CDR3 nucleotides: TGCGCCAGCAGCTTAAGACCTACTGAACGTTCCTACGAGCAGTACTTC. It codes for CASSLRPTERSYEQYF.

On this clonotype itself: This may stem from a read error, because a much larger clone lies one nucleotide away. This sequence joins TRBV5-1 and TRBJ2-7; D uncertain. The CDR3 extends over 11 amino acids. Germline V gene lookup returns CDR1 SGHRS and CDR2 YFSETQ. Trimming cost V 4 bases and J 3 bases, with 5 bases left between them. The CDR3 DNA reads TGCGCCAGCAGCATCGACTACGAGCAGTACTTC. This gives the protein CASSIDYEQYF. Variable domain in full (rest from reference TRBV5-1 and TRBJ2-7): KAGVTQTPRYLIKTRGQQVTLSCSPISGHRSVSWYQQTPGQGLQFLFEYFSETQRNKGNFPGRFSGRQFSNSRSEMNVSTLELGDSALYLCASSIDYEQYFGPGTRLTVT.

The gene calls are TRBV12-3 or TRBV12-4 and TRBJ2-2, with 15 bases that match TRBD2. This CDR3 has 19 residues. Germline trimming cut 7 bases from V and 3 bases from J; bases unmatched to any gene: 12. The CDR3: CASNQPGTSGRIHTGELFF. Here the CDR3 DNA reads TGTGCCAGCAACCAACCGGGGACTAGCGGGAGGATCCACACCGGGGAGCTGTTTTTT.

The table lists this clonotype with a few counts. The chain recombines TRBV6-1 with TRBJ2-3; D possibly corresponds to TRBD1 (5 bases). The CDR3 runs 14 residues. V gave up 6 bases and J gave up 5 bases, with 15 bases separating them. Germline lookup yields CDR1 MNHNS and CDR2 SASEGT. CDR3 in amino acids: CASSQPQGIDTQYF. In DNA form, the CDR3 reads TGTGCCAGCAGCCAACCGCAGGGTATAGATACGCAGTATTTT.

This clonotype was seen a few times. This chain uses TRBV12-3 or TRBV12-4 with TRBJ1-4; D unresolved. The CDR3 runs 12 residues. Trimming left V 4 bases short and J 11 bases short, with 11 bases between. The CDR3 DNA reads as TGTGCCAGCAGTTCCGGGTCCTTTAAACTGTTTTTT. Translation: CASSSGSFKLFF.

The rearrangement joins TRBV6-9 to TRBJ2-7; the D gene is possibly TRBD1 (6 bases). The V end lost 0 bases, the J end lost 5 bases, and 14 bases lay between the germline ends. Germline assignment: CDR1 MNHGY and CDR2 SVAAGI. The CDR3 runs to 15 residues. The CDR3 DNA sequence: TGTGCCAGCAGTTATTCAATGCAGGGGTCAGACGAGCAGTACTTC. This codes for CASSYSMQGSDEQYF.

This clonotype was detected many times. The chain joins TRBV9 to TRBJ2-5; the match to TRBD1 covers 9 bases. Germline trimming cut 0 bases from V and 1 base from J; bases unmatched to any gene: 7. CDR1 and CDR2 from the germline V gene are SGDLS and YYNGEE. This CDR3 is built from 17 residues. The CDR3 region is CASSVALGDRVQETQYF. The DNA of the CDR3 is TGTGCCAGCAGCGTAGCTCTTGGGGACAGGGTCCAAGAGACCCAGTACTTC.

This chain links TRBV29-1 with TRBJ2-7; 8 bases map to TRBD1. Trimming removed 6 bases from V and 4 bases from J; junction bases left unmatched: 2. CDR1 SQVTM and CDR2 ANQGSEA come from the germline V gene. The CDR3 loop spans 11 amino acids. DNA of the CDR3: TGCAGCGTGAGGACAGGGTACGAGCAGTACTTC. Translation: CSVRTGYEQYF.

The CDR3 is CASSRVGTDNEQFF. Here the CDR3 DNA reads TGTGCCAGCTCACGAGTCGGGACCGACAATGAGCAGTTCTTC. The gene calls are TRBV18 and TRBJ2-1; D may match TRBD1 or TRBD2 (5 bases each). There are 14 residues in the CDR3. Germline assignment: CDR1 KGHSH and CDR2 LQKENI. V was clipped by 4 bases and J by 5 bases, with 12 bases between them. Variable domain in full (rest from reference TRBV18 and TRBJ2-1): NAGVMQNPRHLVRRRGQEARLRCSPMKGHSHVYWYRQLPEEGLKFMVYLQKENIIDESGMPKERFSAEFPKEGPSILRIQQVVRGDSAAYFCASSRVGTDNEQFFGPGTRLTVL.

V gene TRBV9 combines with J gene TRBJ1-2; 7 nucleotides line up with TRBD1. After removal of 6 bases from V and 3 bases from J, the junction contained 5 bases not matched to a gene. Per the germline V gene, CDR1 is SGDLS and CDR2 is YYNGEE. CDR3 length: 13 residues. CDR3 sequence reads: CASTDRVDYGYTF. The CDR3 nucleotides read TGTGCCAGCACCGACAGGGTGGACTATGGCTACACCTTC.

This clonotype turned up a few times. CDR3 protein: CASSYGRSEAFF. The CDR3 coding sequence is TGTGCCAGCAGTTACGGGCGGTCTGAAGCTTTCTTT. The chain recombines TRBV6-5 with TRBJ1-1; D uncertain. This CDR3 is built from 12 residues. Per the germline V gene, CDR1 is MNHEY and CDR2 is SVGAGI. V shed 2 bases and J shed 6 bases, with 7 bases lying between them.

The sample holds a few counts of this clonotype. This CDR3 is CASSRMASGSYEQYF. The DNA of the CDR3 is TGTGCCAGCAGTCGGATGGCCTCAGGGTCCTACGAGCAGTACTTC. J is TRBJ2-7 and V is TRBV25-1, with D maybe TRBD1 (5 bases). The V gene's germline CDR1 is MGHDK and CDR2 SYGVNS. This CDR3 has 15 amino acids. V was shortened by 5 bases and J by 1 base, with 15 bases between the two germline ends.

The chain employs TRBV6-2 or TRBV6-3 and TRBJ1-5, with D uncertain. The CDR3 has 13 residues. Between the trimmed V and J ends, which lost 6 bases and 0 bases, there was a span of 6 bases. Germline V gives CDR1 MNHEY, CDR2 SVGEGT. CDR3 coding DNA: TGTGCCAGCAGCCGTTATAGCAATCAGCCCCAGCATTTT. It translates to CASSRYSNQPQHF.

V gene TRBV18 combines with J gene TRBJ2-5; 7 bases align to TRBD1. The germline V gene encodes CDR1 KGHSH and CDR2 LQKENI. The CDR3 extends over 15 amino acids. Germline trimming cut 5 bases from V and 2 bases from J; bases unmatched to any gene: 8. The CDR3 DNA is TGTGCCAGCTCAGCGCCAGGGGGTTATCAAGAGACCCAGTACTTC. It is translated as CASSAPGGYQETQYF.

This clonotype has just a few counts. This chain uses TRBV9 with TRBJ2-5, with 8 positions matching TRBD1. The CDR3 extends over 14 amino acids. The ends lost 4 bases at V and 5 bases at J; junction bases unmatched: 7. Germline CDR1 SGDLS, CDR2 YYNGEE. The CDR3 DNA follows: TGTGCCAGCAGCTCGAGGACAGGGCGGGAGACCCAGTACTTC. Translation gives CASSSRTGRETQYF.

The chain uses TRBV6-2 or TRBV6-3 and TRBJ2-5; no firm D call. The CDR3 length is 16 residues. Germline V gene sequence: CDR1 MNHEY, CDR2 SVGEGT. V was trimmed by 6 bases and J by 4 bases, leaving 21 bases between them. The CDR3 reads CASSESTGGPAETQYF. The CDR3 coding sequence is TGTGCCAGCAGCGAGAGTACCGGTGGGCCGGCAGAGACCCAGTACTTC.